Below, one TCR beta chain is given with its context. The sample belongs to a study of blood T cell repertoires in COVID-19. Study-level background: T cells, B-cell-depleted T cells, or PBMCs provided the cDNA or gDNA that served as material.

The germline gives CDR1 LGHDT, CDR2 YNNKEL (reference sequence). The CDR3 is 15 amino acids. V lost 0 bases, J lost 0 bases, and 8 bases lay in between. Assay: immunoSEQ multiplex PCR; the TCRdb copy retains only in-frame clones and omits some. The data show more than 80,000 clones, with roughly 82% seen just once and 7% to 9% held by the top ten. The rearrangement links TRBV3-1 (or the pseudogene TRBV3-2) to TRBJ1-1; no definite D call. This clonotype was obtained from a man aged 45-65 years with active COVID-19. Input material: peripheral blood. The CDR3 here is CASSQEHSMNTEAFF. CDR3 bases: TGTGCCAGCAGCCAAGAACACAGTATGAACACTGAAGCTTTCTTT.